The T cell receptor (beta chain) under discussion was sequenced for a study of T cell changes during pregnancy in multiple sclerosis. The V gene end was trimmed by 4 bases and the J gene end by 4 bases; junction bases not matched to a gene: 4. Germline CDR1 reads SGHRS; CDR2 reads YFSETQ. The CDR3 runs 14 residues. This clone was seen more than once but under ten times. Here immunoSEQ multiplex PCR was the method, and the copy in TCRdb shows in-frame clones only, minus some. The sample records some 70,000 clones, about 91% being singletons. Sample: peripheral blood, taken in the first trimester of pregnancy. The rearrangement uses TRBV5-1 and TRBJ2-5; the match to TRBD2 covers 10 bases. The origin of this receptor is a female donor with multiple sclerosis, enrolled in a pregnancy study. CDR3 in DNA: TGCGCCAGCAGCGAAGCGGGAGGGGTAGAGACCCAGTACTTC. The encoded protein is CASSEAGGVETQYF.